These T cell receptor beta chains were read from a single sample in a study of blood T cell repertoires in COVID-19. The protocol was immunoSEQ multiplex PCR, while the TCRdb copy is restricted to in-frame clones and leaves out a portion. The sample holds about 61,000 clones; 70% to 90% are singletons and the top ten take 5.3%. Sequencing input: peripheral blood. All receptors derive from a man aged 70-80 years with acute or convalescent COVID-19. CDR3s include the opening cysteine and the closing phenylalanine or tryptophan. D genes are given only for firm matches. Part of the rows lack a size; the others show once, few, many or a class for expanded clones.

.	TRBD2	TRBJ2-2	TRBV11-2	CASSHTSGGDTGELFF	TGTGCCAGCAGCCATACTAGCGGGGGGGACACCGGGGAGCTGTTTTTT
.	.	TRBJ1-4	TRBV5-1	CASSLGGDGEKLFF	TGCGCCAGCAGCTTGGGCGGGGACGGTGAAAAACTGTTTTTT
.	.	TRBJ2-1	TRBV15	CATSRDWGVGGEQFF	TGTGCCACCAGCAGAGATTGGGGAGTAGGGGGTGAGCAGTTCTTC
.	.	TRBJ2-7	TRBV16	CASSQGIPYEQYF	TGTGCCAGCAGCCAAGGCATTCCCTACGAGCAGTACTTC
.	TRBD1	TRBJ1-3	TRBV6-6	CASSMDRENTIYF	TGTGCCAGCAGTATGGACAGGGAAAACACCATATATTTT
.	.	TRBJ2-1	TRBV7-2	CASSLGLYNEQFF	TGTGCCAGCAGCTTAGGTCTTTACAATGAGCAGTTCTTC
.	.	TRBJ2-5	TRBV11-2	CASSPVTSGAQYF	TGTGCCAGCAGCCCCGTTACATCGGGGGCCCAGTACTTC
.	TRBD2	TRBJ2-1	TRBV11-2	CASSPGTSYNGQFF	TGTGCCAGCAGCCCGGGGACTAGCTACAATGGGCAGTTCTTC
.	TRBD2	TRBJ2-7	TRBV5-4	CASSPGLAGYEQYF	TGTGCCAGCAGCCCAGGACTAGCAGGGTACGAGCAGTACTTC
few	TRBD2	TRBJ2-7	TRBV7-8	CASSPLGGFSSYEQYF	TGTGCCAGCAGCCCCTTGGGGGGGTTTAGCTCCTACGAGCAGTACTTC
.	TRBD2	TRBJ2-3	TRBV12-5	CASGPPTSGGTDTQYF	TGTGCTAGTGGCCCACCGACTAGCGGGGGTACAGATACGCAGTATTTT
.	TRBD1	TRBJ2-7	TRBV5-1	CASSSGTGGYEQYF	TGCGCCAGCAGCTCCGGGACAGGGGGCTACGAGCAGTACTTC
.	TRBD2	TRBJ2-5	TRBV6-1	CASSESEQRGYQETQYF	TGTGCCAGCAGTGAAAGTGAACAGCGGGGGTACCAAGAGACCCAGTACTTC
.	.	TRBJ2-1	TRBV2	CASRQGEDNEQFF	TGTGCCAGCAGGCAGGGGGAGGACAATGAGCAGTTCTTC
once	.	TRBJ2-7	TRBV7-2	CASSLTVRSSYEQYF	TGTGCCAGCAGCTTAACTGTCCGGAGTTCCTACGAGCAGTACTTC
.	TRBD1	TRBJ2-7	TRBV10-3	CAISASTGGLGEQYF	TGTGCCATCAGTGCTTCGACAGGGGGCTTAGGAGAGCAGTACTTC
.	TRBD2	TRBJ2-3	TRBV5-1	CASSLVTSGGSTDTQYF	TGCGCCAGCAGCTTGGTTACTAGCGGGGGGAGCACAGATACGCAGTATTTT
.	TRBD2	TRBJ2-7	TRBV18	CASSLTSGAAGEQYF	TGTGCCAGCTCACTGACTAGCGGGGCAGCCGGTGAGCAGTACTTC
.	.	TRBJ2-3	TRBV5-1	CASSLAGIGGTDTQYF	TGCGCCAGCAGCTTGGCGGGGATTGGGGGCACAGATACGCAGTATTTT
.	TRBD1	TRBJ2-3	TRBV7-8	CASSRRTGGGTDTQYF	TGTGCCAGCAGCCGCCGGACAGGGGGCGGCACAGATACGCAGTATTTT
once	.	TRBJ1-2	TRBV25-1	CASSDLAYGYTF	TGTGCCAGCAGTGACTTAGCTTATGGCTACACCTTC
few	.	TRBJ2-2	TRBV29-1	CSALRSSNTGELFF	TGCAGCGCCCTCCGGTCGTCGAACACCGGGGAGCTGTTTTTT
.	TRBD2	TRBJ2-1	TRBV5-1	CASSLTDSGGATYNEQFF	TGCGCCAGCAGCTTAACGGATAGCGGGGGGGCTACCTACAATGAGCAGTTCTTC
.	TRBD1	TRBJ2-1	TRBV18	CASSPAQGAGEQFF	TGTGCCAGCTCACCGGCACAGGGGGCAGGTGAGCAGTTCTTC
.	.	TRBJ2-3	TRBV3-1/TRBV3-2	CASSPARDSTDTQYF	TGTGCCAGCAGCCCAGCCCGGGACTCCACAGATACGCAGTATTTT
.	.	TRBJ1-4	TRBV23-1	CASSPLNEKLFF	TGCGCCAGCAGTCCCCTTAATGAAAAACTGTTTTTT
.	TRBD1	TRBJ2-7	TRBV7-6	CASSVRAGQGPYEQYF	TGTGCCAGCAGCGTCCGTGCGGGACAGGGCCCCTACGAGCAGTACTTC
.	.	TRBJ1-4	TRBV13	CASSLGGGPNEKLFF	TGTGCCAGCAGCCTGGGGGGTGGACCTAATGAAAAACTGTTTTTT
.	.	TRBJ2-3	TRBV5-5	CASSLEGEFGTDTQYF	TGTGCCAGCAGCTTGGAGGGGGAGTTCGGCACAGATACGCAGTATTTT
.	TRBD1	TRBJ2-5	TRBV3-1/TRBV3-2	CASSRGGRETQYF	TGTGCCAGCAGCCGAGGGGGCCGAGAGACCCAGTACTTC
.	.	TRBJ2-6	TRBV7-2	CASSPGAGAGGANVLTF	TGTGCCAGCAGCCCGGGGGCGGGGGCTGGCGGGGCCAACGTCCTGACTTTC
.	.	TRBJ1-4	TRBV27	CASSLLQGGFNEKLFF	TGTGCCAGCAGTTTACTACAGGGTGGGTTTAATGAAAAACTGTTTTTT
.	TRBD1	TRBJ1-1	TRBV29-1	CSVLRQGGTEAFF	TGCAGCGTATTAAGACAGGGAGGAACTGAAGCTTTCTTT
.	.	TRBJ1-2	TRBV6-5	CASTGLDGYTF	TGTGCCAGCACAGGGTTGGATGGCTACACCTTC
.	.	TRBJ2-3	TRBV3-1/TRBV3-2	CASSQAGRGDTQYF	TGTGCCAGCAGCCAAGCGGGGCGGGGAGATACGCAGTATTTT
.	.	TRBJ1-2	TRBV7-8	CASSPPTDYGYTF	TGTGCCAGCAGCCCCCCGACAGACTATGGCTACACCTTC